This TCR beta chain was captured in a study of cytomegalovirus exposure and HLA in healthy donors. The overall study: Samples from HLA-typed donors yielded about 85 million unique TCRs in an early data release. General observations from the study: A missense variant in DCLRE1C was later tied to TCR beta V- and J-gene trimming. Presence/absence analyses supposed approximately even sequencing depth among donors. Sequencing probably produced one cluster of sequence variants that were highly shared.

V lost 3 bases, J lost 6 bases, and 4 bases stayed unmatched. Per the germline V gene, CDR1 is SGHAT and CDR2 is FQNNGV. The CDR3 sequence is 15 residues long. This clone appeared once. The target antigen is unknown. PCR amplification relied on 60 Vbeta primers (plus 13 Jbeta primers). Method: immunoSEQ multiplex PCR; TCRdb's copy keeps in-frame clones and lacks some. The table includes 150,000 to 250,000 clones, about 82% detected once. The chain combines TRBV11-2 with TRBJ2-2; 10 bases are a match to TRBD1. The sequence came from a woman aged 45 to 65 in good health and CMV-seronegative. Sequenced material: PBMCs. The CDR3 DNA is TGTGCCAGCAGCTTGTCCGGGACAGGGGCCGGGGAGCTGTTTTTT. Translation gives CASSLSGTGAGELFF.